This T cell receptor (beta chain) was recovered during a study of shared clonotypes between healthy human individuals. Worth noting for this clone: The sample contains more than one DNA sequence encoding this CDR3.

Clones were read by immunoSEQ multiplex PCR, and TCRdb kept only the in-frame ones, dropping some. The sample lists over a million clones, roughly 97% occurring once. J was trimmed by 2 bases and V by 5 bases; bases with no gene match: 3. Germline V gene data show CDR1 as MNHEY and CDR2 as SVGAGI. The CDR3 loop spans 14 amino acids. Sequenced: naive CD4+ T cells sorted from blood. Subset in this sample: CD45RA+ positively selected. The gene calls are TRBV6-5 and TRBJ1-5; 7 bases are shared with TRBD1. The clonotype was recovered from a man aged 30-40 years in good health. DNA of the CDR3: TGTGCCAGCAGTGGGGGGACAGGCAATCAGCCCCAGCATTTT. Amino acid sequence: CASSGGTGNQPQHF.